This TCR beta chain is from a study of blood T cell repertoires in COVID-19. For the study at large: Samples of COVID-19 (acute and convalescent) were obtained from the United States, Italy and Spain. From T cells, B-cell-depleted T cells, or PBMCs came the material, which was cDNA or gDNA.

CDR3 length: 16 residues. J lost 4 bases, V lost 4 bases, and 10 bases had no gene match. This clone was detected only once. In the original processing: Reference gene primer amplification in the assay estimated nucleated cell counts. Assay used: immunoSEQ multiplex PCR; TCRdb lists only in-frame clones, some missing. V and J calls plus clone size are reproduced from that table; the DNA served to infer D and trimming. The sample lists some 44,000 clones; roughly 90% were seen once. Sequencing input: peripheral blood. This chain connects TRBV5-3 to TRBJ2-2, with TRBD1 matching over 7 bases. TRBV5-3 is classed as an ORF, of uncertain function. This receptor was taken from a human donor in a cohort sampled during active COVID-19. The CDR3 sequence: CARSRTGQSSTGELFF. In DNA, the CDR3 is TGTGCCAGAAGCAGGACAGGCCAGTCTTCCACCGGGGAGCTGTTTTTT.